These 21 T cell receptor beta chains originate from one sample sequenced in a study of OX40 agonist ivuxolimab in advanced cancers. TCRdb's table, derived via immunoSEQ multiplex PCR, lists solely in-frame clones and lacks some. The data show roughly 80,000 clones, just under 90% seen once. This sample comprised CD4+ or CD8+ T cells sorted from blood, obtained in a trial of the OX40 agonist ivuxolimab. All receptors derive from an adult with an advanced solid tumor such as melanoma, head and neck, liver or kidney cancer.

This chain connects TRBV5-8 to TRBJ2-7; D tentatively reads TRBD1 or TRBD2 (5 bases each). This CDR3 has 10 residues. Germline V lookup: CDR1 SGHTS, CDR2 YDEGEE. V lost 5 bases and J lost 12, with 12 bases in between. The DNA for the CDR3 is TGTGCCAGCAGGTCCCAAGGGACGTACTTC. Translating gives CASRSQGTYF.

The V and J genes are TRBV5-1 and TRBJ2-5; D gene ambiguous. CDR3 length equals 14 residues. CDR1 is SGHRS and CDR2 is YFSETQ in the germline V gene. Trimming removed 2 bases at V and 4 bases at J, with 12 bases between. The CDR3 reads CASSFDPASETQYF. The CDR3 DNA reads as TGCGCCAGCAGCTTCGACCCTGCATCAGAGACCCAGTACTTC. Filled out from reference TRBV5-1 and TRBJ2-5, the complete variable domain reads KAGVTQTPRYLIKTRGQQVTLSCSPISGHRSVSWYQQTPGQGLQFLFEYFSETQRNKGNFPGRFSGRQFSNSRSEMNVSTLELGDSALYLCASSFDPASETQYFGPGTRLLVL.

The J gene is TRBJ1-1, the V gene TRBV30, with 8 positions matching TRBD1. The CDR3 is 11 residues long. CDR1 and CDR2 (germline): GTSNPN, SVGIG (reference sequence). V was clipped by 8 bases and J by 4 bases; unmatched bases: 3. The CDR3 loop is CAGQGSTEAFF. The CDR3 nucleotides read TGTGCCGGACAGGGCAGCACTGAAGCTTTCTTT.

Only one count was recorded for this clone. The V and J genes are TRBV5-1 and TRBJ2-7; 10 positions match TRBD1. Trimming removed 2 bases from V and 6 bases from J; junction bases left unmatched: 8. The germline V gene has CDR1 SGHRS and CDR2 YFSETQ. The length of the CDR3 is 15 residues. This chain's CDR3 is CASSFRPGQGFEQYF. The CDR3 DNA reads as TGCGCCAGCAGCTTCAGACCGGGACAGGGGTTCGAGCAGTACTTC.

CDR3 coding DNA: TGTGCCAGCAGCTTAGTTGACTCAGCAGGGGAAGAGACCCAGTACTTC. It translates to CASSLVDSAGEETQYF. The chain joins TRBV7-8 to TRBJ2-5; TRBD1 is a possible D gene (6 bases). Germline V gives CDR1 SGHVS, CDR2 FQNEAQ. The CDR3 consists of 16 residues. Deletions cut 1 base from V and 3 bases from J, with 15 bases between. Together with reference TRBV7-8 and TRBJ2-5, the CDR3 gives the full variable domain: GAGVSQSPRYKVAKRGQDVALRCDPISGHVSLFWYQQALGQGPEFLTYFQNEAQLDKSGLPSDRFFAERPEGSVSTLKIQRTQQEDSAVYLCASSLVDSAGEETQYFGPGTRLLVL.

The CDR3 DNA sequence: TGTGCCAGCAGTGAAAGCGGCAGGGGATACGAGCAGTACTTC. Its protein product is CASSESGRGYEQYF. The chain is built from TRBV2 and TRBJ2-7, with a weak D call TRBD1 (6 bases). The CDR3 has 14 amino acids. The germline V and J ends were trimmed by 2 bases and 4 bases, with 12 bases remaining between them. Germline values: CDR1 SNHLY, CDR2 FYNNEI.

The table lists this clone with a count of one. This rearrangement joins TRBV6-4 to TRBJ2-1; 14 bases are a match to TRBD2. The CDR3 length is 15 residues. Germline V CDR1 and CDR2: MRHNA, SNTAGT. The V and J ends lost 6 bases and 8 bases, in that order; junction bases with no gene match: 6. The CDR3: CASSATSGGAYEQFF. CDR3 coding DNA: TGTGCCAGCAGCGCGACTAGCGGGGGGGCGTATGAGCAGTTCTTC.

The V and J genes are TRBV6-1 and TRBJ1-5, with D perhaps matching TRBD1 (5 bases). V shed 0 bases and J shed 0 bases, with 9 bases lying between them. CDR1 MNHNS and CDR2 SASEGT come from the germline V gene. The CDR3 consists of 16 residues. CDR3 protein: CASSEAWGISNQPQHF. The CDR3, as DNA: TGTGCCAGCAGTGAAGCGTGGGGGATTAGCAATCAGCCCCAGCATTTT.

This clone showed up just once. V is TRBV4-1 and J is TRBJ1-4, with D possibly being TRBD1 (5 bases). Deletions cut 6 bases from V and 0 bases from J, with 20 bases between. The CDR3 runs to 18 residues. Per germline, CDR1 MGHRA and CDR2 YSYEKL. The CDR3 spells CASRWVGREIATNEKLFF. The CDR3 bases are TGCGCCAGCAGATGGGTGGGCAGGGAGATTGCAACTAATGAAAAACTGTTTTTT.

The chain combines TRBV6-1 with TRBJ1-6; possible D gene TRBD1, 5 bases. V lost 7 bases, J lost 7 bases, and 14 bases lay in between. Germline assignment: CDR1 MNHNS and CDR2 SASEGT. The CDR3 is 14 amino acids. The CDR3 sequence: CASIRDGINSPLHF. The CDR3 DNA sequence: TGTGCCAGCATTCGGGACGGCATCAATTCACCCCTCCACTTT.

V and J are TRBV5-1 and TRBJ1-2; 7 bases agree with TRBD1. The CDR3 has 14 amino acids. The germline V gene has CDR1 SGHRS and CDR2 YFSETQ. Germline trimming cut 3 bases from V and 4 bases from J; bases unmatched to any gene: 6. The CDR3 spells CASSSDRAVYGYTF. CDR3 DNA: TGCGCCAGCAGCTCAGACAGGGCCGTCTATGGCTACACCTTC.

The chain combines TRBV6-5 with TRBJ1-4; the match to TRBD1 covers 10 bases. The ends lost 0 bases at V and 7 bases at J; junction bases unmatched: 5. Germline V CDR1 and CDR2: MNHEY, SVGAGI. The length of the CDR3 is 16 residues. CDR3 sequence (DNA): TGTGCCAGCAGTTACTCGGGACAGGGGTGGGGTGAAAAACTGTTTTTT. This codes for CASSYSGQGWGEKLFF.

As DNA, the CDR3 is TGTGCCAGCAGCCCCCGGCGGGAGGCCTACGAGCAGTACTTC. It translates to CASSPRREAYEQYF. The gene calls are TRBV7-8 and TRBJ2-7, with TRBD2 identical over 8 bases. The CDR3 totals 14 residues. Germline CDR1 is SGHVS and CDR2 is FQNEAQ. J was trimmed by 2 bases and V by 5 bases; bases with no gene match: 5.

This clone was found once. V usage is TRBV6-1 and J usage is TRBJ2-3, with no clear D. This CDR3 spans 12 amino acids. V lost 7 bases, J lost 2 bases, and 7 bases lay in between. Germline V gene sequence: CDR1 MNHNS, CDR2 SASEGT. CDR3 DNA: TGTGCCAGCAAGGGTCCCACAGATACGCAGTATTTT. Encoded protein: CASKGPTDTQYF.

The rearrangement links TRBV2 to TRBJ2-1; D call uncertain. Trimming left V 10 bases short and J 7 bases short, with 17 bases between. This CDR3 has 13 amino acids. The germline V gene encodes CDR1 SNHLY and CDR2 FYNNEI. This chain's CDR3 is CATILDVGNEQFF. CDR3 bases: TGTGCCACCATACTTGACGTGGGAAATGAGCAGTTCTTC.

V and J are TRBV6-5 and TRBJ2-1, with D perhaps being TRBD1 or TRBD2 (5 bases each). Trimming took 6 bases from V and 8 from J, leaving 17 bases between them. In germline, CDR1 is MNHEY, CDR2 SVGAGI. CDR3 length: 14 residues. CDR3 protein: CASSTTEGIYEQFF. CDR3 DNA: TGTGCCAGCAGCACGACAGAGGGAATCTATGAGCAGTTCTTC.

J is TRBJ1-2 and V is TRBV5-1; tentative D call: TRBD1 (5 bases). Trimming cost V 3 bases and J 3 bases, with 9 bases left between them. This CDR3 has 13 residues. Germline CDR1 is SGHRS and CDR2 is YFSETQ. CDR3 region: CASSSQGDYGYTF. The DNA of the CDR3 is TGCGCCAGCAGCTCCCAGGGAGACTATGGCTACACCTTC.

J is TRBJ2-3 and V is TRBV7-2; D is ambiguous. The CDR3 length is 14 residues. Germline lookup yields CDR1 SGHTA and CDR2 FQGNSA. V lost 1 base and J lost 3, with 8 bases in between. The CDR3 DNA is TGTGCCAGCAGCTTAGGACCAGTTACAGATACGCAGTATTTT. Its translation: CASSLGPVTDTQYF.

This clone turned up a few times. The CDR3: CASTGRYNSPLHF. The CDR3 nucleotides read TGTGCCAGTACGGGCAGGTATAATTCACCCCTCCACTTT. This sequence joins TRBV25-1 and TRBJ1-6; D is unclear. The CDR3 extends over 13 amino acids. Trimming stripped 9 bases from V and 4 bases from J, with 10 bases between. Germline CDR1 MGHDK, CDR2 SYGVNS. The full variable domain, its missing parts supplied by reference TRBV25-1 and TRBJ1-6, is EADIYQTPRYLVIGTGKKITLECSQTMGHDKMYWYQQDPGMELHLIHYSYGVNSTEKGDLSSESTVSRIRTEHFPLTLESARPSHTSQYLCASTGRYNSPLHFGNGTRLTVT.

The rearrangement joins TRBV29-1 to TRBJ2-1, with D possibly TRBD1 on 5 matching bases. Trimming shortened V by 0 bases and J by 2 bases, and 11 bases separated the two germline ends. This CDR3 region has 15 residues. Germline assignment: CDR1 SQVTM and CDR2 ANQGSEA. The DNA of the CDR3 is TGCAGCGTTGAAGATGACAGACTTGCCTACAATGAGCAGTTCTTC. This gives the protein CSVEDDRLAYNEQFF.

J is TRBJ2-5 and V is TRBV29-1, with 8 bases aligning to TRBD1. Unmatched junction bases numbered 11, after V lost 4 bases and J lost 4 bases. The germline gives CDR1 SQVTM, CDR2 ANQGSEA. The CDR3 consists of 15 residues. CDR3 in amino acids: CSVGYHDRGGETQYF. As DNA, the CDR3 is TGCAGCGTTGGCTACCACGACAGGGGTGGAGAGACCCAGTACTTC.